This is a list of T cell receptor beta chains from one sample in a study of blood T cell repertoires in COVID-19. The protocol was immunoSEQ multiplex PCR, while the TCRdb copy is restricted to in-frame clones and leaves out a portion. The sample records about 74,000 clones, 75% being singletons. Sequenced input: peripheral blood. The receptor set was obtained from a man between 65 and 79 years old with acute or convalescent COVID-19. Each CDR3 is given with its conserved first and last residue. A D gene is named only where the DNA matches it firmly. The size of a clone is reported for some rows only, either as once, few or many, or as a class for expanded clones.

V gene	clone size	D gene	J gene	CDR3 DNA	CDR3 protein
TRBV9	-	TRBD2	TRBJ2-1	TGTGCCAGCAGCGTAGCCGGTAGCGGGAGTTTGTTGGGCCCCTACAATGAGCAGTTCTTC	CASSVAGSGSLLGPYNEQFF
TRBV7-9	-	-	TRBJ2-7	TGTGCCAGCAGCTTAGCCCTCGGGCTAGCGTCGCCCTACGAGCAGTACTTC	CASSLALGLASPYEQYF
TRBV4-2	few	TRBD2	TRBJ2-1	TGTGCCAGCAGCCAAGAGACTAGCGGGAGTTCCTACAATGAGCAGTTCTTC	CASSQETSGSSYNEQFF
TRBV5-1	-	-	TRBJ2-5	TGCGCCAGCTACTACGAGGGCCCACCGGACTACACCTACCAAGAGACCCAGTACTTC	CASYYEGPPDYTYQETQYF
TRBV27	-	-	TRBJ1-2	TGTGCCAGCAGTTTGAGTGGGCAACCCTATGGCTACACCTTC	CASSLSGQPYGYTF
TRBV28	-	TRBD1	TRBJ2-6	TGTGCCAGCAGTTCACCGGGACAGGGGGCTTCCGGGGCCAACGTCCTGACTTTC	CASSSPGQGASGANVLTF
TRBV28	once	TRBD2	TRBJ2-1	TGTGCCAGCACCTCGGGGGGAGCCTACAATGAGCAGTTCTTC	CASTSGGAYNEQFF
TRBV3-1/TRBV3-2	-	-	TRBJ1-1	TGTGCCAGCAGCTACCGGGAGCTGGGGGCTGAAGCTTTCTTT	CASSYRELGAEAFF
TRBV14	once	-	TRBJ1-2	TGTGCCAGCAGCCAAGTTCCCGGGGTCTACACCTTC	CASSQVPGVYTF
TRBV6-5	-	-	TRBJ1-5	TGTGCCAGCAGCCAGGATGATAGGAGCAATCAGCCCCAGCATTTT	CASSQDDRSNQPQHF
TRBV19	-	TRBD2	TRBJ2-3	TGTGCCAGTAGTATAGGGAGACTAGCGGGGTACACAGATACGCAGTATTTT	CASSIGRLAGYTDTQYF
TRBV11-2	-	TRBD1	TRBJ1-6	TGTGCCAGCACCCCACGGGGACAGGGGGGATCACCCCTCCACTTT	CASTPRGQGGSPLHF
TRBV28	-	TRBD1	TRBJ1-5	TGTGCCAGCAGTCCAGGACAGGGGTATCAGCCCCAGCATTTT	CASSPGQGYQPQHF
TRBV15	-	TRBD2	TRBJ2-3	TGTGCCACCAGCAGAGTTCGAGCGGGAGGGCCTACAGATACGCAGTATTTT	CATSRVRAGGPTDTQYF
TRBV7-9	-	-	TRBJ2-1	TGTGCCAGCAGCTCACAGGAGGGTTCGAGGGACAATGAGCAGTTCTTC	CASSSQEGSRDNEQFF
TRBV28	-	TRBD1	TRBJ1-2	TGTGCCAGCAGTGGAACGACAGGGCCGGGAGTCTATGGCTACACCTTC	CASSGTTGPGVYGYTF
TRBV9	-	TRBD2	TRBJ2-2	TGTGCCAGCCGGCGGGAGTTCACCGGGGAGCTGTTTTTT	CASRREFTGELFF
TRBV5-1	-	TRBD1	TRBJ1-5	TGCGCCAGCAGCGATACAGGGGGTGATCAGCCCCAGCATTTT	CASSDTGGDQPQHF
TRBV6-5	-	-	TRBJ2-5	TGTGCCAGCAGTTACTCTAGACAAGAGACCCAGTACTTC	CASSYSRQETQYF
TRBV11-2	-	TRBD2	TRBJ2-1	TGTGCCAGCAGCCCGCTTGGGGTAGCGGGAATCCCCTCCTACAATGAGCAGTTCTTC	CASSPLGVAGIPSYNEQFF
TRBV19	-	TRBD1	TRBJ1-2	TGTGCCAGTAGTCCCGGGACAGGGAGTTATGGCTACACCTTC	CASSPGTGSYGYTF
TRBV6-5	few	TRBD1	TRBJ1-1	TGTGCCAGCAGACGAGGGACAGGGGGCACTGAAGCTTTCTTT	CASRRGTGGTEAFF
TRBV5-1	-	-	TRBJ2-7	TGCGCCAGCAGCGCGGGATCCTATATAGGGGAGCAGTACTTC	CASSAGSYIGEQYF
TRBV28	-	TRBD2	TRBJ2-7	TGTGCCAGCAGCTCCGGACTAGCCGAGCAGTACTTC	CASSSGLAEQYF
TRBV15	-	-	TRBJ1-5	TGTGCCACCAGCAGAGGGACGGGGGTTTCGGGTCAGCCCCAGCATTTT	CATSRGTGVSGQPQHF
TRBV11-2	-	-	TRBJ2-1	TGTGCCAGCAGCTTCAGGAGGAGTGCGGGCGGGAATGAGCAGTTCTTC	CASSFRRSAGGNEQFF
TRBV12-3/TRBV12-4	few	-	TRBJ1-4	TGTGCCAGCAGGCAGGGTGGCGAAAAACTGTTTTTT	CASRQGGEKLFF
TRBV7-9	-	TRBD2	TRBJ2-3	TGTGCCAGCAACTTAAGGGCGGGAGAGGCAGATACGCAGTATTTT	CASNLRAGEADTQYF
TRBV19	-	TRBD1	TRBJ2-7	TGTGCCAGTAAGACCTGGACAGGGGCCTACGAGCAGTACTTC	CASKTWTGAYEQYF
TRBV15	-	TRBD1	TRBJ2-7	TGTGCCACCAGCAGAGGAGGAGGACAGGGAGGCTCCTACGAGCAGTACTTC	CATSRGGGQGGSYEQYF
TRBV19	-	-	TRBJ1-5	TGTGCCAGTAGTATTCGACAGTGGGGCAGCAATCAGCCCCAGCATTTT	CASSIRQWGSNQPQHF
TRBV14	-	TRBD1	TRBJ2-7	TGTGCCAGCAGCCTCTGGACAGGGGACCACGAGCAGTACTTC	CASSLWTGDHEQYF
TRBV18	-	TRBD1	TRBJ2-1	TGTGCCAGCTCTCAGGGGGCCTCCAATGAGCAGTTCTTC	CASSQGASNEQFF
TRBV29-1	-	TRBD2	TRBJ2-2	TGCAGCGTCTCCGGGACTAGCGGGAGAGGTACCGGGGAGCTGTTTTTT	CSVSGTSGRGTGELFF
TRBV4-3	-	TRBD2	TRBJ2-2	TGCGCCAGCAGCCAGGGACAATGGACTAGCGGACTCGCGAACACCGGGGAGCTGTTTTTT	CASSQGQWTSGLANTGELFF
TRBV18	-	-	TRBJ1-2	TGTGCCAGCTCACCGCCCGGGACACCTAACTATGGCTACACCTTC	CASSPPGTPNYGYTF
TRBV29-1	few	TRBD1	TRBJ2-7	TGCAGCGTTTCAGGGGGCGCAAGGACAGACTACGAGCAGTACTTC	CSVSGGARTDYEQYF
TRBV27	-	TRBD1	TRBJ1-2	TGTGCCAGCAGTTTATCTCCTAAAGGGGGCGTATATGGCTACACCTTC	CASSLSPKGGVYGYTF
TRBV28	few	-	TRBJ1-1	TGTGCCAGCAGCCTCCCCAGACGGGAAACCGAAGCTTTCTTT	CASSLPRRETEAFF
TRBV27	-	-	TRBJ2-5	TGTGCCAGCATTTCGGAGGGGTCCAAGACCCAGTACTTC	CASISEGSKTQYF
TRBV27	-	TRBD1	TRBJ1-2	TGTGCCAGCAGTTTATCCGGCCTACAGGGGACGGTCTATGGCTACACCTTC	CASSLSGLQGTVYGYTF
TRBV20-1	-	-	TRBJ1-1	TGCAGTGCTAGTCTGGGGGGTATATTCACTGAAGCTTTCTTT	CSASLGGIFTEAFF
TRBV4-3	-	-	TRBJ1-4	TGCGCCAGCAGCCAAGATATAGGGGATAATGAAAAACTGTTTTTT	CASSQDIGDNEKLFF
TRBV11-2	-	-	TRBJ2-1	TGTGCCAGCAGCCCACTCATTCATCGTCAGGGGCAGTTCTTC	CASSPLIHRQGQFF
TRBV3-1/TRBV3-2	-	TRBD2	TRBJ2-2	TGTGCCAGCAGCCCTAGGGGACTAGCGGGAGTTTCCGACACCGGGGAGCTGTTTTTT	CASSPRGLAGVSDTGELFF
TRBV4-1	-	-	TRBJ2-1	TGCGCCAGCAGCCAAGATCCGAGACTAGGGTGGGGTGAGCAGTTCTTC	CASSQDPRLGWGEQFF
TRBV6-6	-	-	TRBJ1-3	TGTGCCAGCAGTCAAGCCGACTCTGGAAACACCATATATTTT	CASSQADSGNTIYF
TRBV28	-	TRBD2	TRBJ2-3	TGTGCCAGCAGTCGCATAGCGGGAACAAGCACAGATACGCAGTATTTT	CASSRIAGTSTDTQYF
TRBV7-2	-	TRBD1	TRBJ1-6	TGTGCCAGCAGTCCCAGAGGACAGGGACATTCACCCCTCCACTTT	CASSPRGQGHSPLHF
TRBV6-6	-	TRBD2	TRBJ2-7	TGTGCCAGCAGTTCAGCGGGAGGGGAGCAGTACTTC	CASSSAGGEQYF